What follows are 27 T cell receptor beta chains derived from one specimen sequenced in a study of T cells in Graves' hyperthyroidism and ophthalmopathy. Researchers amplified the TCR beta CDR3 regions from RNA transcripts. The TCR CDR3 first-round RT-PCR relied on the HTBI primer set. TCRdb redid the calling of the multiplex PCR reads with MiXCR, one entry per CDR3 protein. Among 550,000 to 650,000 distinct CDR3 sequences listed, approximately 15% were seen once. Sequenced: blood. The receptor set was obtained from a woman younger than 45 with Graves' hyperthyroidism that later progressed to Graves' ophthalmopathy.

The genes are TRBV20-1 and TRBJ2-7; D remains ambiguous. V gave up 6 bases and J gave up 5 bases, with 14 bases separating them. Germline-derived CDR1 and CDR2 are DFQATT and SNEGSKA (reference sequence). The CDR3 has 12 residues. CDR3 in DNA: TGCAGTGCCAGAAGACAAATTGACGAGCAGTACTTC. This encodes CSARRQIDEQYF.

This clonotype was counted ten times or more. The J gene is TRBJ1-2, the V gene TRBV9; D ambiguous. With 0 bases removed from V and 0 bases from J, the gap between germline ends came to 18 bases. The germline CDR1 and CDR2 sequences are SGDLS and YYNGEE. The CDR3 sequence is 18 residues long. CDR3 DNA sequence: TGTGCCAGCAGCGTAGGGGCGGTGGATGCGGCTTCTAACTATGGCTACACCTTC. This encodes CASSVGAVDAASNYGYTF.

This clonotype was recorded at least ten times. The CDR3 bases are TGTGCCACCAGCAGAGACTTCAACTATGGCTACACCTTC. This codes for CATSRDFNYGYTF. The chain combines TRBV15 with TRBJ1-2; D is unresolved. Trimming took 0 bases from V and 2 from J, leaving 4 bases between them. This CDR3 region has 13 residues. Germline V gene lookup returns CDR1 LNHNV and CDR2 YYDKDF (reference sequence).

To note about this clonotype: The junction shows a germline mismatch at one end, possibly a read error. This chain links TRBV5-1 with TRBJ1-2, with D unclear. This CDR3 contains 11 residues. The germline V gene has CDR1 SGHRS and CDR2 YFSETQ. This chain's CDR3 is CASSNGPRHSF. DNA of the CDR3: TGCGCCAGCAGCAACGGACCGCGACACTCCTTC.

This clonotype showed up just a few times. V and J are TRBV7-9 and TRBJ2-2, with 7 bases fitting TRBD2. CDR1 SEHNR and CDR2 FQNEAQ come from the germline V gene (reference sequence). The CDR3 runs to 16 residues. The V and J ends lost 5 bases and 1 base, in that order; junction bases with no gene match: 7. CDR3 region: CASSRSSSGNTGELFF. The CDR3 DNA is TGTGCCAGCAGCCGCTCGTCTAGCGGGAACACCGGGGAGCTGTTTTTT.

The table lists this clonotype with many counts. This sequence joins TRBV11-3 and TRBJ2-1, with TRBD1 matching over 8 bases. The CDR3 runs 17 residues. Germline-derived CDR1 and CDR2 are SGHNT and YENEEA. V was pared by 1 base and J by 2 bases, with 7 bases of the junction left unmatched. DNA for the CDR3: TGTGCCAGCAGCTTAGCGGCTTCCAGGGGGCCCTACAATGAGCAGTTCTTC. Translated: CASSLAASRGPYNEQFF. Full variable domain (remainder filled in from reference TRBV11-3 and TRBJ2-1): EAGVVQSPRYKIIEKKQPVAFWCNPISGHNTLYWYLQNLGQGPELLIRYENEEAVDDSQLPKDRFSAERLKGVDSTLKIQPAELGDSAVYLCASSLAASRGPYNEQFFGPGTRLTVL.

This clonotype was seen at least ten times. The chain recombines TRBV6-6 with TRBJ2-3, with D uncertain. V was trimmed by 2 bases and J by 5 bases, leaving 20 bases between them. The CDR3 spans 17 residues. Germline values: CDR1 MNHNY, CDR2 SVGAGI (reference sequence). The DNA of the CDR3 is TGTGCCAGCAGTTACGACGCCTCCGGGTTAAAGGGAGATACGCAGTATTTT. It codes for CASSYDASGLKGDTQYF.

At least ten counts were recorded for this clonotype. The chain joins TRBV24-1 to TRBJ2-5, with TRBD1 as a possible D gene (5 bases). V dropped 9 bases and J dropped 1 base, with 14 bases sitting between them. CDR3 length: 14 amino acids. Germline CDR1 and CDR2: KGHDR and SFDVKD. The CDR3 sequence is CATAVNRLQETQYF. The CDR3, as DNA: TGTGCCACCGCCGTTAACAGGCTCCAAGAGACCCAGTACTTC.

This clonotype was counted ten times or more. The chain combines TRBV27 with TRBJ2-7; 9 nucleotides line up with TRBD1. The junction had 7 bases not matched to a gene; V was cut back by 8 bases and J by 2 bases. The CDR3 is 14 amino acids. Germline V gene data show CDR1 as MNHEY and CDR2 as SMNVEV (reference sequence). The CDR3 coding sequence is TGTGCCAGCTGGGGGGGACAGGGCCCCTACGAGCAGTACTTC. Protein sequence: CASWGGQGPYEQYF.

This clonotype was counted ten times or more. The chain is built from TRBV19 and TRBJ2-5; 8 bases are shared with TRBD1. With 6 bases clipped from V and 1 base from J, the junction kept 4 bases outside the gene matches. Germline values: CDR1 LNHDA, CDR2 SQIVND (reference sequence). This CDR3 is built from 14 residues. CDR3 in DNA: TGTGCCAGTAGAATGACAGGGGCCCAAGAGACCCAGTACTTC. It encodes CASRMTGAQETQYF.

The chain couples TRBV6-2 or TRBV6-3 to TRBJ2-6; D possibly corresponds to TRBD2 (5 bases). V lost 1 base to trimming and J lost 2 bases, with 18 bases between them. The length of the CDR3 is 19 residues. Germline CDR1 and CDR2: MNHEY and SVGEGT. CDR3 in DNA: TGTGCCAGCAGTTACTTGACTTATACCCCGGGGACTGGGGCCAACGTCCTGACTTTC. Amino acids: CASSYLTYTPGTGANVLTF.

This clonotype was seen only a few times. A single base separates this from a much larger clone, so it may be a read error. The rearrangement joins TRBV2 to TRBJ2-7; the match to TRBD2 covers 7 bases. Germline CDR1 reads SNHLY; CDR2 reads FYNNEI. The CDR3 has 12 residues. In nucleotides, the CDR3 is TGTGTCAGCAGTCCGGGGGGTCTCGAGCAGTACTTC. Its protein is CVSSPGGLEQYF.

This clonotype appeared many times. CDR3 amino acids: CASSLVTLGGYTF. DNA for the CDR3: TGTGCCAGCAGCTTAGTGACCTTAGGTGGCTACACCTTC. The chain employs TRBV11-2 and TRBJ1-2; no reliable D call. CDR1 is SGHAT and CDR2 is FQNNGV in the germline V gene. The CDR3 covers 13 residues. V was cut by 1 base and J by 7 bases, with 10 bases left in between.

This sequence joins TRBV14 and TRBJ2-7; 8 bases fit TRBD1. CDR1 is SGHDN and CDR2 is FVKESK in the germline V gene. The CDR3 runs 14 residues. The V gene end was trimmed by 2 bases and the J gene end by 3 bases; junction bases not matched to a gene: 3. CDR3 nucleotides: TGTGCCAGCAGCCAAAGGACAGGGTTCTACGAGCAGTACTTC. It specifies CASSQRTGFYEQYF.

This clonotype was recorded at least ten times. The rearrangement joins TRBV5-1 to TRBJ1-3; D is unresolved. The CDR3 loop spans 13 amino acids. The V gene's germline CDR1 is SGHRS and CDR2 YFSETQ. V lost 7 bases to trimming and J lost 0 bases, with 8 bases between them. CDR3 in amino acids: CASREISGNTIYF. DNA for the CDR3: TGCGCCAGCCGGGAGATCTCTGGAAACACCATATATTTT.

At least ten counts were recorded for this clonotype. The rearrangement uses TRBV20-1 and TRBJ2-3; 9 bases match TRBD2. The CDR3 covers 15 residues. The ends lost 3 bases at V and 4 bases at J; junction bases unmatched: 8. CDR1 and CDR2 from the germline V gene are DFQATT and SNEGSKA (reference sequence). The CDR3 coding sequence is TGCAGTGCTAGGGGGGGGCTAGCGGGACCAGATACGCAGTATTTT. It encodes CSARGGLAGPDTQYF.

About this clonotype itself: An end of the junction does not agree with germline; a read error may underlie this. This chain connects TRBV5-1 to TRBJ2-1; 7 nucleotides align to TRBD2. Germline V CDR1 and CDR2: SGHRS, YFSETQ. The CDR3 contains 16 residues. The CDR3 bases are TGCGTCAGCAGCTTGGAGCGGGACTTTGGAGTCGATGAGCAGTTCTTC. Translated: CVSSLERDFGVDEQFF. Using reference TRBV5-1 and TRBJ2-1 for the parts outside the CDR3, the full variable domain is KAGVTQTPRYLIKTRGQQVTLSCSPISGHRSVSWYQQTPGQGLQFLFEYFSETQRNKGNFPGRFSGRQFSNSRSEMNVSTLELGDSALYLCVSSLERDFGVDEQFFGPGTRLTVL.

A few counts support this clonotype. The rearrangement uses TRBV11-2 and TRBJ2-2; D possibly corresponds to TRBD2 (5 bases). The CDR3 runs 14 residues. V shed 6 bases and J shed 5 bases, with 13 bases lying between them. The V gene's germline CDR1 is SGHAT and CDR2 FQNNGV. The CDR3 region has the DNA TGTGCCAGCAGGTCTTTCGGGGTTACCGGGGAGCTGTTTTTT. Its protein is CASRSFGVTGELFF.

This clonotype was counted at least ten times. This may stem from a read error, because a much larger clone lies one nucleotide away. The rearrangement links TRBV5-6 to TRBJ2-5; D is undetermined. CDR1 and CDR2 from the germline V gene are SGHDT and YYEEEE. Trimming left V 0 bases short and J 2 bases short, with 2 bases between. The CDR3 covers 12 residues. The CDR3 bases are TGTGCCAGCAGCTTGGAGCAAGAGACCCAGTACTTC. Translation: CASSLEQETQYF. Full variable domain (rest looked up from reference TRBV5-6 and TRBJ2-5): DAGVTQSPTHLIKTRGQQVTLRCSPKSGHDTVSWYQQALGQGPQFIFQYYEEEERQRGNFPDRFSGHQFPNYSSELNVNALLLGDSALYLCASSLEQETQYFGPGTRLLVL.

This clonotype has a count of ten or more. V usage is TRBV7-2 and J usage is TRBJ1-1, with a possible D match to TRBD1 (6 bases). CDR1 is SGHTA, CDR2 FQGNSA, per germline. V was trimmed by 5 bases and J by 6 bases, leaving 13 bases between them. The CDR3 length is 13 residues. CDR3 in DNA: TGTGCCAGCAGCCGCGACAGGCAGGCTGAAGCTTTCTTT. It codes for CASSRDRQAEAFF.

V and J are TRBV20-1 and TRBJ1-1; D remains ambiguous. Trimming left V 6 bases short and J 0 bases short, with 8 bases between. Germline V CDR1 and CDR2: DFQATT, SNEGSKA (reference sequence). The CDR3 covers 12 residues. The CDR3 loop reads CSASTVNTEAFF. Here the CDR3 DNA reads TGCAGTGCGAGTACAGTGAACACTGAAGCTTTCTTT.

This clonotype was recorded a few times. CDR3 loop: CSVILTSGIYEQYF. The CDR3 DNA reads TGCAGCGTTATCCTTACTAGCGGGATTTACGAGCAGTACTTC. The chain employs TRBV29-1 and TRBJ2-7; 10 bases match TRBD2. The CDR3 sequence is 14 residues long. The ends lost 5 bases at V and 4 bases at J; junction bases unmatched: 8. Germline assignment: CDR1 SQVTM and CDR2 ANQGSEA.

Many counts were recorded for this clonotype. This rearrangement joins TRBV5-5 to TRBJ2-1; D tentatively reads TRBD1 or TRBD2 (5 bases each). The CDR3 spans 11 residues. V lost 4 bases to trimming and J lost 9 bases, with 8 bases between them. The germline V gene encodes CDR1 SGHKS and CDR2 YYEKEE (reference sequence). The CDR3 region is CASSGTAEQFF. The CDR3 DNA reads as TGTGCCAGCAGCGGGACGGCTGAGCAGTTCTTC.

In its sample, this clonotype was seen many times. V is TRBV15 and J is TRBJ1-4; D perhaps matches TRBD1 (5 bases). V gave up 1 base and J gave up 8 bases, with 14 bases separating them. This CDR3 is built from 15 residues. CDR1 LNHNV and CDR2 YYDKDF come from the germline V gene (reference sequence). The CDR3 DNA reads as TGTGCCACCAGCAGAGGACAGCAGTCGGACGAAAAACTGTTTTTT. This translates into CATSRGQQSDEKLFF.

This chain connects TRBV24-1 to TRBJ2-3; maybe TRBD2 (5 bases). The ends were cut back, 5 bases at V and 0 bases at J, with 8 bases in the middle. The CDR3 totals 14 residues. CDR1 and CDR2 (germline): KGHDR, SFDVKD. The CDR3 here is CATSGSGSTDTQYF. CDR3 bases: TGTGCCACCAGTGGGTCGGGAAGCACAGATACGCAGTATTTT.

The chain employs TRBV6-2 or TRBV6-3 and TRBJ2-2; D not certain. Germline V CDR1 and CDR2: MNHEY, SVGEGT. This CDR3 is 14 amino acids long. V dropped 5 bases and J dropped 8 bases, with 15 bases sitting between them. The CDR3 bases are TGTGCCAGCAGTCGCTCGGACGCTGCAGGGGAGCTGTTTTTT. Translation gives CASSRSDAAGELFF.

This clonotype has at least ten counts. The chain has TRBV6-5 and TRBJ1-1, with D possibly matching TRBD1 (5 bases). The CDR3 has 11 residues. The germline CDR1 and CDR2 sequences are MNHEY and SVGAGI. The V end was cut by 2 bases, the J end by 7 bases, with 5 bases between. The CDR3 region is CASSYGGEAFF. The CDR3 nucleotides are TGTGCCAGCAGTTACGGGGGTGAAGCTTTCTTT.